The entry that follows covers one TCR beta chain sequence. The clone's antigen remains unknown. The sample holds no much larger clone one base away, and base qualities are not on file. Ophthalmopathy patients had moderately to severely active disease, with a Clinical Activity Score of 3 or more, a NOSPECS grade of 4 or more, and a disease duration of less than 3 months. Any patient with an uncontrolled infection, another autoimmune disease, pregnancy or lactation was excluded. Clinical symptoms, serum thyroxine and TRAb, thyroid ultrasound, and orbital computed tomography formed the basis for the diagnoses. Ficoll-Paque density gradient centrifugation was used to isolate PBMCs from approximately 10 ml of fresh peripheral blood. Trizol reagent was used to extract total RNA, and RNA quality was then checked on an Agilent 2100 Bioanalyzer. A distance of 12 bases separates the germline ends of V and J, which lose 0 bases and 4 bases respectively. The CDR1 and CDR2 encoded by the germline V gene (reference sequence) are PRHDT and FYEKMQ. Reading from cysteine to phenylalanine, the CDR3 counts 16 amino acids. The only DNA kept is the CDR3, 48 bases in frame from the first base.

Amplification of TCR beta CDR3 regions was carried out from RNA transcripts. The first round of RT-PCR for the TCR CDR3 was performed with the HTBI primer set and the Qiagen OneStep RT-PCR kit. Libraries were constructed in a second round of multiplex PCR, after which size selection and purification were performed. Paired-end sequencing of the libraries was performed with 100 bp reads on an Illumina HiSeq2000. In the paper's pipeline: SOAPnuke was used to process the raw data, throwing out any read that contained adapters or uncalled bases, had a mean Phred below 15, or lacked an exact constant-primer or identifier match. COPE v1.2.5 was used to merge the high-quality paired reads, and each unique nucleotide sequence was defined as a clonotype. MiTCR v1.1 was used to align clonotypes to the IMGT TRBV, TRBD and TRBJ reference segments. Only V-J combinations with frequency above 0.0001, covering 99.2% of repertoires, were analysed. The TCS score was defined as the ratio of F50 (clonal expansion) to E x V (chaos), calculated using BLOSUM62-based TCRdist between CDR3 peptides within each V-J. Welch's t-statistics and random forest reduced several hundred V-J features to 13, which were used in a naive Bayes classifier (R e1071). TCRdb itself trimmed the public reads at Q25 with fastp, ran MiXCR and retained productive beta chains. Rows merge per CDR3 protein into single entries with the most common DNA and genes. The V and J calls here are based on TCRdb, not the publication. The sample table shows 500,000 to 600,000 distinct CDR3 sequences, and around 20% are seen once. The ten most abundant clones make up about half of the sample.

The source of the sample is a study of T cells in Graves' hyperthyroidism and ophthalmopathy (dated by TCRdb to between 2017 and 2020). A note on the overall study: Peripheral blood samples were taken at the time of initial diagnosis, prior to any treatment. To identify TCR V-J signatures that set the groups apart, the researchers used a discovery cohort of 90 to 100 patients, made up of 40 to 45 with Graves' ophthalmopathy and some 56 with stable Graves' hyperthyroidism. An independent validation cohort of around 19 hyperthyroidism patients and 17 patients who later progressed to ophthalmopathy tested prospective prediction of ophthalmopathy. The 90 to 100 discovery patients were randomly split 7:3 into training and test sets. In about 6 Graves' hyperthyroidism patients, the study also compared T-cell repertoires from thyroid tissue with T-cell repertoires from blood. Once sampling was done, hyperthyroidism patients were given methimazole at a starting dose of 30 mg daily, whereas ophthalmopathy patients were given high-dose intravenous methylprednisolone. TCR Vbeta CDR3 sequencing of 120 to 150 peripheral blood samples (roughly 43 ophthalmopathy, 70 to 85 hyperthyroidism and around 17 progressor patients) is reported in the paper.

The research as a whole found: Ophthalmopathy was separated from stable hyperthyroidism by a 13 V-J signature model, with roughly 88% sensitivity and about 81% specificity obtained in cross-validation and 80%/75% obtained in testing. In validation, progression to ophthalmopathy was predicted by the model with 55% to 71% sensitivity and roughly 76% specificity, a median of about 6 months before onset. No statistical method was used to fix the sample size in advance, and group allocation was not hidden from the investigators. Most expanded thyroid clonotypes (frequency above 0.001) were also detected in blood, a finding suggesting that blood repertoires may reflect thyroid immune responses.

Sequenced input: blood. In this chain, TRBV13 is recombined with TRBJ1-4; TRBD1 could be the D gene, as 6 bases match. This clonotype was sampled from a man aged 35 to 55 with Graves' ophthalmopathy. The DNA sequence is as follows: TGTGCCAGCAGCTTAGGAGGACAGAAAATTAATGAAAAACTGTTTTTT. This codes for CASSLGGQKINEKLFF.